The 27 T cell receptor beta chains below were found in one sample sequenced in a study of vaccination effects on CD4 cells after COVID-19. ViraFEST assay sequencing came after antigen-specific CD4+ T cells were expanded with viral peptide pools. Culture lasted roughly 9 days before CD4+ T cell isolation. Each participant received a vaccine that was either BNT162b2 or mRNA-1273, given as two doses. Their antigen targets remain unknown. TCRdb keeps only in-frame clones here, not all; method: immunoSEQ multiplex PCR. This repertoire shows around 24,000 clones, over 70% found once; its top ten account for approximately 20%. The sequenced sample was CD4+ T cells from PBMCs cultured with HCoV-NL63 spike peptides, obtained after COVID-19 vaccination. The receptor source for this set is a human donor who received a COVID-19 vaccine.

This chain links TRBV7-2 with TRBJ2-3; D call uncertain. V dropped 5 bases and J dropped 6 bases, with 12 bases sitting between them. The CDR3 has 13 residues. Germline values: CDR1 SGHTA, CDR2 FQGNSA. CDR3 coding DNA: TGTGCCAGCAGCCTTAGACCTCGTGATACGCAGTATTTT. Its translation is CASSLRPRDTQYF.

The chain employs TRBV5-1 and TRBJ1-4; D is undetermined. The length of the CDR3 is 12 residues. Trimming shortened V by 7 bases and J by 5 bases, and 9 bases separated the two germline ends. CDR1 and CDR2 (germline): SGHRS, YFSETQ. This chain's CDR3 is CASSTPNEKLFF. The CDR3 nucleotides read TGCGCCAGCTCTACTCCCAATGAAAAACTGTTTTTT.

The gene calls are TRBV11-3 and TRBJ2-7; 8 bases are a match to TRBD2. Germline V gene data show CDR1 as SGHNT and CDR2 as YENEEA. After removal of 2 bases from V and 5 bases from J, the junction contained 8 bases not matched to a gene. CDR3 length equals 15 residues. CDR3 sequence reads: CASSLSPSGFHEQYF. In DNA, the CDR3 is TGTGCCAGCAGCTTAAGTCCTAGCGGGTTCCACGAGCAGTACTTC.

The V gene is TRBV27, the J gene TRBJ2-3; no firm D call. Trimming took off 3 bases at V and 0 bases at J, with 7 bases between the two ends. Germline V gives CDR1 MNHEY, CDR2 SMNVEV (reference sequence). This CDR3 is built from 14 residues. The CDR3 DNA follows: TGTGCCAGCAGTTTGGGCAAGAGCACAGATACGCAGTATTTT. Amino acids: CASSLGKSTDTQYF.

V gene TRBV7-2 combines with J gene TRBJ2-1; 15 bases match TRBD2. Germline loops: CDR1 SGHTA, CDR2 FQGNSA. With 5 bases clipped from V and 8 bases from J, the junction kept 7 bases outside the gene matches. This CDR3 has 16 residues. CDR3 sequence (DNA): TGTGCCAGCAGCCCACCCGGACTAGCGGGAGGGGATGAGCAGTTCTTC. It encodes CASSPPGLAGGDEQFF.

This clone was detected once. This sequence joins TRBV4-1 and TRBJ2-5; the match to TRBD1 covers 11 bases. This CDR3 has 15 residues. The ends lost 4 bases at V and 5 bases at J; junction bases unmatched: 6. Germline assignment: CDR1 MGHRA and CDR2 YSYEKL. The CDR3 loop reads CASSLTGTGGETQYF. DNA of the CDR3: TGCGCCAGCAGCCTTACCGGGACAGGGGGGGAGACCCAGTACTTC.

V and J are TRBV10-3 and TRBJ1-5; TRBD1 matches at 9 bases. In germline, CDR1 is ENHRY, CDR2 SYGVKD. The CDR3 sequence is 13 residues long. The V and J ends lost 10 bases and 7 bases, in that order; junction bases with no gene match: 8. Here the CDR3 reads CATSRDREQPQHF. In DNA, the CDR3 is TGTGCCACGTCCCGGGACAGGGAGCAGCCCCAGCATTTT.

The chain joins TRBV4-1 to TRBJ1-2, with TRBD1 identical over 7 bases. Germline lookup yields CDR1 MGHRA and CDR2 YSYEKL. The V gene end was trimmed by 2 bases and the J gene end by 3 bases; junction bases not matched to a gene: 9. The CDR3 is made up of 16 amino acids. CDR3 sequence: CASSQPKRGQYYGYTF. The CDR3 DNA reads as TGCGCCAGCAGCCAACCTAAAAGGGGGCAGTACTATGGCTACACCTTC.

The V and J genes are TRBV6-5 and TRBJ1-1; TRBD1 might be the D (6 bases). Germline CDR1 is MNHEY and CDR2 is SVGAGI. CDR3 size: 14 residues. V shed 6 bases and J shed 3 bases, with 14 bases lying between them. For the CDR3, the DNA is TGTGCCAGCAGGCTCAGGGGAGGAGACACTGAAGCTTTCTTT. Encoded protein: CASRLRGGDTEAFF.

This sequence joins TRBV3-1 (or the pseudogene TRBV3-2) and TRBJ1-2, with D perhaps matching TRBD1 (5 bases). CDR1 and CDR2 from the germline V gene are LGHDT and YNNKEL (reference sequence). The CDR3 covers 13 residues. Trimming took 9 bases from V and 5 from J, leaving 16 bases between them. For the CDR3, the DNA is TGTGCCAGTAGTTACGGGACCGCTTATGGCTACACCTTC. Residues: CASSYGTAYGYTF.

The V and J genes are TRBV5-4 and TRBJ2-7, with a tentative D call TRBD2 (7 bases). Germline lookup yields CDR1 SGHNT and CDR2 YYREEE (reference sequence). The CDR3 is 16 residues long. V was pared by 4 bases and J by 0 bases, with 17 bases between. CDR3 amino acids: CASSPRGAASSYEQYF. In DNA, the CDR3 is TGTGCCAGCAGCCCCCGGGGGGCCGCCAGCTCCTACGAGCAGTACTTC. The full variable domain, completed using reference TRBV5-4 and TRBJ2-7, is ETGVTQSPTHLIKTRGQQVTLRCSSQSGHNTVSWYQQALGQGPQFIFQYYREEENGRGNFPPRFSGLQFPNYSSELNVNALELDDSALYLCASSPRGAASSYEQYFGPGTRLTVT.

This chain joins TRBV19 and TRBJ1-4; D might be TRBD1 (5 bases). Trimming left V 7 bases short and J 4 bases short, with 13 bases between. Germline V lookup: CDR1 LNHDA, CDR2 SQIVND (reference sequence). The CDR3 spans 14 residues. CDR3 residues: CASTGVGNNEKLFF. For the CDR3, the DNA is TGTGCCAGTACGGGGGTGGGGAATAATGAAAAACTGTTTTTT.

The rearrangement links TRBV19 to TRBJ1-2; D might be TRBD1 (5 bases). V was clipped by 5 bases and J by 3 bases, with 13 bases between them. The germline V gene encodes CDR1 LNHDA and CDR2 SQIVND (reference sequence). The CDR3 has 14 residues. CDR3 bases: TGTGCCAGTAGTCGCCGTGGGGCTCACTATGGCTACACCTTC. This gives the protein CASSRRGAHYGYTF.

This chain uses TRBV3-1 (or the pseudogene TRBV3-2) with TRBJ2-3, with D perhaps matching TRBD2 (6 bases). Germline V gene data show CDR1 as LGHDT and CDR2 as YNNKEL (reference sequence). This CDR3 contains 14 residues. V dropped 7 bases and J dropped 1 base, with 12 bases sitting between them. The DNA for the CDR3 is TGTGCCAGCAACCTGGGACTCGGCACAGATACGCAGTATTTT. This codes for CASNLGLGTDTQYF.

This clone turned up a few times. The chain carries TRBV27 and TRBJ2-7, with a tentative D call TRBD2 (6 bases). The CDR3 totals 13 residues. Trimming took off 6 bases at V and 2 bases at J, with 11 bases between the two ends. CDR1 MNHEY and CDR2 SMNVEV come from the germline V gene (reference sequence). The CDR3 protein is CASRTPGAYEQYF. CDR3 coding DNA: TGTGCCAGCAGGACACCGGGGGCCTACGAGCAGTACTTC.

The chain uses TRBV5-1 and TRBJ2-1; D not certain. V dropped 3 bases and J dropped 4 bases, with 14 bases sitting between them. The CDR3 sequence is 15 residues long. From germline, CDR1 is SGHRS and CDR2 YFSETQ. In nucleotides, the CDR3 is TGCGCCAGCAGCTCGGATTTCGGGCCATACAATGAGCAGTTCTTC. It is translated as CASSSDFGPYNEQFF.

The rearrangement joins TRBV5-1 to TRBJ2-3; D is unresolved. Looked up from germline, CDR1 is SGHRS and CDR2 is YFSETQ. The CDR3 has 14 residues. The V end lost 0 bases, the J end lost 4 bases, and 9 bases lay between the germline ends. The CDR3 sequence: CASSLGDVADTQYF. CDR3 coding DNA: TGCGCCAGCAGCTTGGGTGACGTGGCAGATACGCAGTATTTT.

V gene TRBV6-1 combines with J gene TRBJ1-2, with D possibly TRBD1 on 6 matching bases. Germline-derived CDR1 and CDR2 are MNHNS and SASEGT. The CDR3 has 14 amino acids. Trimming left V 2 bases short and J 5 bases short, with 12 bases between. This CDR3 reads CASSERGGWYGYTF. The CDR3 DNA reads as TGTGCCAGCAGTGAAAGGGGGGGTTGGTATGGCTACACCTTC.

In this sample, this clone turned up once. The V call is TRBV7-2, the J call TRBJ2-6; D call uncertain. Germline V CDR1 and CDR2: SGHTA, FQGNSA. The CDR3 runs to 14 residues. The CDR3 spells CASLLGSGANVLTF. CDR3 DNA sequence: TGTGCGAGCTTATTAGGCTCTGGGGCCAACGTCCTGACTTTC.

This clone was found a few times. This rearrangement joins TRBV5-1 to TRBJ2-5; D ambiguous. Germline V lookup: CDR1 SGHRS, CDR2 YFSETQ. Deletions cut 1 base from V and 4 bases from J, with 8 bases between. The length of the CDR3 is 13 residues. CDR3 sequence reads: CASSLYPGETQYF. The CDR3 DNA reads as TGCGCCAGCAGCTTGTACCCGGGAGAGACCCAGTACTTC.

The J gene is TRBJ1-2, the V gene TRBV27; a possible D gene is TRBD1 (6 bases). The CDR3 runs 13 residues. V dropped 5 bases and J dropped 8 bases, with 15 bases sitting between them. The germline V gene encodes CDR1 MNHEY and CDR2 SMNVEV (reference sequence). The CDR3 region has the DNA TGTGCCAGCAGTCCCGTGGGGGGGCAGGGCTACACCTTC. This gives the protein CASSPVGGQGYTF.

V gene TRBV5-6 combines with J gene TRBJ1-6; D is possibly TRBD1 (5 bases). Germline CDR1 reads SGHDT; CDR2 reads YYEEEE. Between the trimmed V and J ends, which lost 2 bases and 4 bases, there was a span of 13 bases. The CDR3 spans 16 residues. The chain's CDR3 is CASSLRDSLYNSPLHF. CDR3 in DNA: TGTGCCAGCAGCTTAAGAGACAGCTTGTATAATTCACCCCTCCACTTT.

CDR3 bases: TGTGCCAGTAGTAATCGGGGGACGGATAACTATGGCTACACCTTC. Amino acid sequence: CASSNRGTDNYGYTF. The chain couples TRBV19 to TRBJ1-2, with D possibly TRBD1 on 5 matching bases. Germline V lookup: CDR1 LNHDA, CDR2 SQIVND (reference sequence). This CDR3 contains 15 residues. V lost 4 bases and J 1 base, leaving 13 bases between the germline ends.

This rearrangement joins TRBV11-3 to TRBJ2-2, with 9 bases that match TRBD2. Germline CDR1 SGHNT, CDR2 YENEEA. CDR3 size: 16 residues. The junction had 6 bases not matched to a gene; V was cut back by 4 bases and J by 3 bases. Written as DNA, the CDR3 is TGTGCCAGCAGCTACGGGGGACTAGCATACACCGGGGAGCTGTTTTTT. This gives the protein CASSYGGLAYTGELFF.

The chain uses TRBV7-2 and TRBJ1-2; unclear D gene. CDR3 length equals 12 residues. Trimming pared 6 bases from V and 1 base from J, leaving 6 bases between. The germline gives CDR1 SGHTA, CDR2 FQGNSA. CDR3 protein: CASSGSNYGYTF. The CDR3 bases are TGTGCCAGCAGTGGGAGTAACTATGGCTACACCTTC.

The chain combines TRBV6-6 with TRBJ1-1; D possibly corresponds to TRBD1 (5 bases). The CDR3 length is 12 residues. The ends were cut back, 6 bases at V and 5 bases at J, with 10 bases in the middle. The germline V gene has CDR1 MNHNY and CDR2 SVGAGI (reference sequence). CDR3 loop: CASSHRRTEAFF. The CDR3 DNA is TGTGCCAGCAGCCACAGGAGGACTGAAGCTTTCTTT.

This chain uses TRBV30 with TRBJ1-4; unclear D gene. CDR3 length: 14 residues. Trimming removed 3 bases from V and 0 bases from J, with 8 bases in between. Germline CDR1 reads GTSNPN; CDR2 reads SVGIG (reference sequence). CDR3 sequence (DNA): TGTGCCTGGAGCCTGGGAACAACTAATGAAAAACTGTTTTTT. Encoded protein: CAWSLGTTNEKLFF. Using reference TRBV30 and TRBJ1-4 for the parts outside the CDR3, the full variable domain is SQTIHQWPATLVQPVGSPLSLECTVEGTSNPNLYWYRQAAGRGLQLLFYSVGIGQISSEVPQNLSASRPQDRQFILSSKKLLLSDSGFYLCAWSLGTTNEKLFFGSGTQLSVL.